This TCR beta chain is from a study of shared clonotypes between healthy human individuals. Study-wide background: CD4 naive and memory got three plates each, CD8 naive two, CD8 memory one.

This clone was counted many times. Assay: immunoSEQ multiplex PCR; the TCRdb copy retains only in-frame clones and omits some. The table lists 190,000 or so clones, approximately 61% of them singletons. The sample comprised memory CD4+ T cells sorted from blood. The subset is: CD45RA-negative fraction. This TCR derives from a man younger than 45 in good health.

The CDR3 region has the DNA TGTGCCAGCAGCTTGGACCCCCGGCGGGAGAGCTACAATGAGCAGTTCTTC. Translation gives CASSLDPRRESYNEQFF. The rearrangement uses TRBV5-4 and TRBJ2-1; 7 bases align to TRBD2. V trimming: 0 bases; J trimming: 3 bases; junction bases outside the gene matches: 9. CDR1 and CDR2 from the germline V gene are SGHNT and YYREEE (reference sequence). The CDR3 covers 17 residues. Using reference TRBV5-4 and TRBJ2-1 for the parts outside the CDR3, the full variable domain is ETGVTQSPTHLIKTRGQQVTLRCSSQSGHNTVSWYQQALGQGPQFIFQYYREEENGRGNFPPRFSGLQFPNYSSELNVNALELDDSALYLCASSLDPRRESYNEQFFGPGTRLTVL.